The TCR beta chain described here comes from a study of blood T cell repertoires in COVID-19. Turning to the study itself: The United States, Italy and Spain supplied acute and convalescent COVID-19 samples. T cells, B-cell-depleted T cells, or PBMCs supplied cDNA or gDNA.

During active infection, Seattle patients enrolled and were then monitored through disease. Original processing methods: How many nucleated cells were present was estimated from reference gene primer amplification. Here immunoSEQ multiplex PCR was the method, and the copy in TCRdb shows in-frame clones only, minus some. V, J and clone size reflect that table, while D and trimming were determined from the DNA. The table lists under 250,000 clones, 85% to 95% of them singletons. Trimming cost V 3 bases and J 2 bases; bases outside gene matches: 5. Per germline, CDR1 LGHDT and CDR2 YNNKEL (reference sequence). The CDR3 runs 15 residues.

The sample taken for sequencing was peripheral blood. The source is a man aged 30-40 years with COVID-19, enrolled during active disease. The chain links TRBV3-1 (or the pseudogene TRBV3-2) to TRBJ1-1, with TRBD1 matching over 8 bases. The CDR3 sequence is CASSHDGTGNTEAFF. In DNA, the CDR3 is TGTGCCAGCAGCCACGATGGGACAGGTAACACTGAAGCTTTCTTT.